One and the same sample provided the 5 T cell receptor beta chains below, sequenced in a study of cytomegalovirus exposure and HLA in healthy donors. A multiplex PCR was run with 60 Vbeta primers and 13 Jbeta primers. Using immunoSEQ multiplex PCR, the repertoire was profiled, and TCRdb retains in-frame clones only, with some absent. The table lists about 170,000 clones, 80% of them singletons. Sequenced sample: PBMCs. The receptors here all came from a young man in good health and CMV-seropositive.

The rearrangement joins TRBV6-5 to TRBJ1-2; no firm D call. The CDR3 contains 14 residues. The V end was cut by 6 bases, the J end by 6 bases, with 17 bases between. The germline V gene encodes CDR1 MNHEY and CDR2 SVGAGI. CDR3 nucleotides: TGTGCCAGCAGAGTTACGACCGGGTTTCATGGCTACACCTTC. Its translation is CASRVTTGFHGYTF.

The chain is built from TRBV28 and TRBJ1-2, with TRBD1 matching 9 bases. This CDR3 is built from 16 residues. CDR1 is MDHEN and CDR2 is SYDVKM in the germline V gene. V gave up 5 bases and J gave up 8 bases; unmatched junction bases: 15. The CDR3 DNA follows: TGTGCCAGCAGTACAGTAGGTAGACAGGGGGTAGGAGGCTACACCTTC. Its translation is CASSTVGRQGVGGYTF.

V is TRBV5-6 and J is TRBJ1-1; 8 nucleotides agree with TRBD1. From germline, CDR1 is SGHDT and CDR2 YYEEEE. The CDR3 is made up of 15 amino acids. Trimming cost V 2 bases and J 4 bases; bases outside gene matches: 7. This CDR3 reads CASSFDRGIRTEAFF. The CDR3 DNA follows: TGTGCCAGCAGCTTCGACAGGGGAATTCGCACTGAAGCTTTCTTT.

The V gene is TRBV5-1, the J gene TRBJ1-1; D is unresolved. Germline V gene lookup returns CDR1 SGHRS and CDR2 YFSETQ. V was cut by 2 bases and J by 0 bases, with 11 bases left in between. The CDR3 has 15 amino acids. The CDR3 protein is CASSFTPQMNTEAFF. As DNA, the CDR3 is TGCGCCAGCAGCTTTACCCCTCAGATGAACACTGAAGCTTTCTTT.

This clone was detected only a few times. V gene TRBV5-6 combines with J gene TRBJ1-1; perhaps TRBD1 as D (5 bases). V was trimmed by 4 bases and J by 5 bases, leaving 6 bases between them. Germline-derived CDR1 and CDR2 are SGHDT and YYEEEE. The CDR3 sequence is 11 residues long. The DNA of the CDR3 is TGTGCCAGCAGCGCAGGGACTGAAGCTTTCTTT. It specifies CASSAGTEAFF.